The sequence of this T cell receptor (beta chain) was determined in a study of a mutant IDH1 vaccine in newly diagnosed glioma. Study-level background: At week 35 came visit V12, and visit V13 followed at week 47.

Per germline, CDR1 SGHNT and CDR2 YYREEE (reference sequence). V lost 4 bases, J lost 7 bases, and 6 bases stayed unmatched. The CDR3 loop spans 15 amino acids. A word on this clone: What it binds is not known.

The time point: week 35, safety follow-up. Mutant IDH1 20-mer peptide, at 300 ug, made up each vaccine dose, with topical imiquimod. TCRdb's copy holds only in-frame clones and misses some; the assay was immunoSEQ multiplex PCR. The repertoire holds about 60,000 clones, with 80% to 90% as singletons. The sequencing used PBMCs, collected from a glioma patient whose treatment included an IDH1 peptide vaccine. The receptor was derived from a man between 40 and 49 years old with glioma. V is TRBV5-4 and J is TRBJ1-5; 12 bases match TRBD1. CDR3 in amino acids: CASSHRDRGPQPQHF. The CDR3 nucleotides read TGTGCCAGCAGCCACAGGGACAGGGGGCCCCAGCCCCAGCATTTT.